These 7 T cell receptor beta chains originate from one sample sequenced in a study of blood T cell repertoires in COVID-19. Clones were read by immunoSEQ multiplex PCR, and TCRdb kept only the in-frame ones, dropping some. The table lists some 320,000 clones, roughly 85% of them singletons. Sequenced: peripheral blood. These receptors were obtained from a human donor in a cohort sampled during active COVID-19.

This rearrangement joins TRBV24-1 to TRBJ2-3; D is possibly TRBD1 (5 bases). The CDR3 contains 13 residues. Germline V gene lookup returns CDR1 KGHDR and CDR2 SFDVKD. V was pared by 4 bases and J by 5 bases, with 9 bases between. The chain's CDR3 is CATSDPTVDTQYF. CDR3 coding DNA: TGTGCCACCAGTGACCCGACAGTAGATACGCAGTATTTT.

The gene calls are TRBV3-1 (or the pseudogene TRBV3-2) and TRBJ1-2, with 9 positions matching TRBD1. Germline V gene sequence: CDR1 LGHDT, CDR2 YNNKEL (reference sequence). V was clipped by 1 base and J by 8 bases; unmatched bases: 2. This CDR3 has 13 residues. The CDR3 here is CASSQGTGEGYTF. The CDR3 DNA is TGTGCCAGCAGCCAAGGGACAGGGGAGGGCTACACCTTC.

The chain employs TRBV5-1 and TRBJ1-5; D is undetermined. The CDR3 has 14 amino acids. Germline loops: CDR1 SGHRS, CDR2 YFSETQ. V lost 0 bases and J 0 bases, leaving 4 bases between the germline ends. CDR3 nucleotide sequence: TGCGCCAGCAGCTTGGATTATAGCAATCAGCCCCAGCATTTT. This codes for CASSLDYSNQPQHF.

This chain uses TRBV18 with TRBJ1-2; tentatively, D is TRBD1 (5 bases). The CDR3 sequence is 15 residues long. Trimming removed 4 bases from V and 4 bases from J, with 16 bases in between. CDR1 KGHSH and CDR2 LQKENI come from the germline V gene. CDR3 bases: TGTGCCAGCTCACTATCGTTGACAGAATCCTATGGCTACACCTTC. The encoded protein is CASSLSLTESYGYTF. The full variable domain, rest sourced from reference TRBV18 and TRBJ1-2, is NAGVMQNPRHLVRRRGQEARLRCSPMKGHSHVYWYRQLPEEGLKFMVYLQKENIIDESGMPKERFSAEFPKEGPSILRIQQVVRGDSAAYFCASSLSLTESYGYTFGSGTRLTVV.

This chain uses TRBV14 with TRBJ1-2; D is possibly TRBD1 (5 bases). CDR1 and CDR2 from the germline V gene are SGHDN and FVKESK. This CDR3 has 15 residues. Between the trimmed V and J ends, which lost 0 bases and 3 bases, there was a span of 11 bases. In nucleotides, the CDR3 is TGTGCCAGCAGCCAAGATTTACAGGTCGACTATGGCTACACCTTC. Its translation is CASSQDLQVDYGYTF.

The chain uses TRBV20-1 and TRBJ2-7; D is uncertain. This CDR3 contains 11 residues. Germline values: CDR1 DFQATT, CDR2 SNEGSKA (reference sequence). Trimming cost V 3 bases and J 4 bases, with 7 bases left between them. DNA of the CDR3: TGCAGTGCTAGTCCCGTTTACGAGCAGTACTTC. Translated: CSASPVYEQYF.

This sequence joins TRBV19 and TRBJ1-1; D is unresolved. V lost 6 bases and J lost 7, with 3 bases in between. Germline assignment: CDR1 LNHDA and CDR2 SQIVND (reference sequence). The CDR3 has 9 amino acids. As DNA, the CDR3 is TGTGCCAGTAGGTATGAAGCTTTCTTT. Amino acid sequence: CASRYEAFF. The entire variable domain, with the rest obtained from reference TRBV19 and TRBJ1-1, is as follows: DGGITQSPKYLFRKEGQNVTLSCEQNLNHDAMYWYRQDPGQGLRLIYYSQIVNDFQKGDIAEGYSVSREKKESFPLTVTSAQKNPTAFYLCASRYEAFFGQGTRLTVV.